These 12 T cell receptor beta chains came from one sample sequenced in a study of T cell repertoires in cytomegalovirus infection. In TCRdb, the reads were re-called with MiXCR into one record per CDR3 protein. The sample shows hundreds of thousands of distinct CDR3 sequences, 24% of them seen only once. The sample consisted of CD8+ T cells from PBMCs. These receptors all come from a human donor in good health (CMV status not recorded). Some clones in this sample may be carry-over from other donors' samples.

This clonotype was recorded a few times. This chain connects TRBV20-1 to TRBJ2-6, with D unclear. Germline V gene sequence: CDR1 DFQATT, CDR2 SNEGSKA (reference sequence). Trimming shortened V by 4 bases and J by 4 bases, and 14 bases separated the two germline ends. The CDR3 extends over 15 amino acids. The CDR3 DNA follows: TGCAGTGCTAATGTTGGCAAGTCAGGGGCCAACGTCCTGACTTTC. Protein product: CSANVGKSGANVLTF.

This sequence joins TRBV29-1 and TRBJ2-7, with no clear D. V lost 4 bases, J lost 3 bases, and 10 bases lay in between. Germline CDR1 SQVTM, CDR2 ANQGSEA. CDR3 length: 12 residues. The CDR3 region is CSVAGQNYEQYV. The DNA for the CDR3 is TGCAGCGTTGCTGGGCAGAACTACGAGCAGTACGTC.

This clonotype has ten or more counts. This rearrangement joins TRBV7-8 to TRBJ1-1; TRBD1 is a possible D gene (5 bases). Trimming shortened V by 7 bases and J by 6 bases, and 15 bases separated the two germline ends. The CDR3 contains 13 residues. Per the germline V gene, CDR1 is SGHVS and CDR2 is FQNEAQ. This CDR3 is CASTLGLGAEAFF. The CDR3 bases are TGTGCCAGCACCTTGGGCCTGGGGGCTGAAGCTTTCTTT.

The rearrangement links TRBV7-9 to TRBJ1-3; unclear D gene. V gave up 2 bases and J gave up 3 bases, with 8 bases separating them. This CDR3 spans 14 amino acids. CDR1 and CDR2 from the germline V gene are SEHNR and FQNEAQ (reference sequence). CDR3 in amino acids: CASSLNRIGNTIYF. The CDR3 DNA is TGTGCCAGCAGCTTAAACAGAATTGGAAACACCATATATTTT. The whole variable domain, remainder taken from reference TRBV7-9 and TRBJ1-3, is DTGVSQNPRHKITKRGQNVTFRCDPISEHNRLYWYRQTLGQGPEFLTYFQNEAQLEKSRLLSDRFSAERPKGSFSTLEIQRTEQGDSAMYLCASSLNRIGNTIYFGEGSWLTVV.

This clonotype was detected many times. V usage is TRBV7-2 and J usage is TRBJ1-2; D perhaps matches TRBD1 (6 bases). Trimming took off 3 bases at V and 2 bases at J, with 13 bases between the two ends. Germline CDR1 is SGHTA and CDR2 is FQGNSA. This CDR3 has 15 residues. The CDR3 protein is CASSFTSQGNYGYTF. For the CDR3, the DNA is TGTGCCAGCAGCTTTACATCACAGGGCAACTATGGCTACACCTTC.

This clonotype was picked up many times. The CDR3 sequence: CASSLFSTSDEYF. CDR3 bases: TGTGCCAGCAGTTTATTTTCCACTAGCGATGAGTATTTT. J is TRBJ2-3 and V is TRBV28, with 7 bases identical to TRBD2. The ends lost 1 base at V and 13 bases at J; junction bases unmatched: 8. The CDR3 is made up of 13 amino acids. Germline V lookup: CDR1 MDHEN, CDR2 SYDVKM. Drawing the rest from reference TRBV28 and TRBJ2-3, the complete variable domain is DVKVTQSSRYLVKRTGEKVFLECVQDMDHENMFWYRQDPGLGLRLIYFSYDVKMKEKGDIPEGYSVSREKKERFSLILESASTNQTSMYLCASSLFSTSDEYFGPGTRLTVL.

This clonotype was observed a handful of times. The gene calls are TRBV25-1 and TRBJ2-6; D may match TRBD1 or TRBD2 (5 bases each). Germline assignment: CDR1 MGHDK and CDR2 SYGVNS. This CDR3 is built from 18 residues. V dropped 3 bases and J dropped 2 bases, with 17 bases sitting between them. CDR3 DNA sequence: TGTGCCAGCAGTGATATCCCTAGCAGGGTAGCTGGGGCCAACGTCCTGACTTTC. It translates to CASSDIPSRVAGANVLTF.

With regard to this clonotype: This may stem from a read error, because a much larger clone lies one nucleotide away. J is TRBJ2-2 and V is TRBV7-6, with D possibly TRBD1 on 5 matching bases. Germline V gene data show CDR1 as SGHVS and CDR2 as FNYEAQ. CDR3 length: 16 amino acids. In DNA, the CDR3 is TGTACCAGCAGCCCCCAAGGGGCCACGAACACCGGGGAGCTGTTTTTT. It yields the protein CTSSPQGATNTGELFF.

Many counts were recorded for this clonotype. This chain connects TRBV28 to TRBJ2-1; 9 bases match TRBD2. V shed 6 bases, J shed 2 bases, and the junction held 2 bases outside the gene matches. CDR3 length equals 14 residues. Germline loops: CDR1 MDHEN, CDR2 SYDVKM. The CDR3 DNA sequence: TGTGCCAGCAGCCCTAGCGGGGCCTACAATGAGCAGTTCTTC. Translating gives CASSPSGAYNEQFF.

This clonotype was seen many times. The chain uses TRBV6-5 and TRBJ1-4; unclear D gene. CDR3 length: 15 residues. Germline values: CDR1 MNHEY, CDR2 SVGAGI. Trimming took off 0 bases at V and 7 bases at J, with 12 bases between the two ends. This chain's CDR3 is CASSYSRRYGEKLFF. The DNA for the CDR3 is TGTGCCAGCAGTTACTCCAGAAGATATGGTGAAAAACTGTTTTTT.

CDR3 protein: CATGAPRERDTQYF. The CDR3 DNA reads TGTGCCACCGGAGCTCCCCGGGAAAGGGATACGCAGTATTTT. V is TRBV28 and J is TRBJ2-3, with a tentative D call TRBD2 (5 bases). V dropped 10 bases and J dropped 6 bases, with 20 bases sitting between them. Germline CDR1 is MDHEN and CDR2 is SYDVKM. The CDR3 runs to 14 residues.

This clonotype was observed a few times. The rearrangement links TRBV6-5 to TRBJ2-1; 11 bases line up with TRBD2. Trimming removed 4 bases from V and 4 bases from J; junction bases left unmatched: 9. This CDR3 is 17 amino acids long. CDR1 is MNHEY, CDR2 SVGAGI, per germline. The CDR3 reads CASSFLGVAGGYNEQFF. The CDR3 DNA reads TGTGCCAGCAGTTTCCTCGGGGTAGCGGGGGGGTACAATGAGCAGTTCTTC.